The 17 T cell receptor beta chains below were found in one sample sequenced in a study of Tregs in tolerant kidney transplant recipients. Recipients received nonmyeloablative bone marrow transplants from related graft donors, with transient mixed chimerism. Data came from immunoSEQ multiplex PCR; TCRdb stores just in-frame clones and leaves some out. Its table lists about 31,000 clones. The sample was CD4+ T cells from blood (PBMCs), taken 24 months after the transplant. Receptor source: a human patient who received a combined kidney and bone marrow transplant. Part of the T cell pool may stem from the graft donor.

A word on this clone: The observed sequence ends 3 residues before the CDR3 terminus, with the missing tail filled in from the germline J gene. The chain employs TRBV20-1 and TRBJ2-1, with 11 positions matching TRBD2. Trimming cost V 6 bases and J 4 bases; bases outside gene matches: 8. CDR1 and CDR2 from the germline V gene are DFQATT and SNEGSKA (reference sequence). The CDR3 covers 15 residues. CDR3: CSAPPGLAAYNEQFF. The sequenced part of the CDR3 DNA is TGCAGTGCCCCTCCGGGACTAGCGGCTTACAATGAG.

As for this clone: The CDR3 goes on 3 residues after the read ends, and that part is filled in from the germline J gene. This rearrangement joins TRBV15 to TRBJ2-3; maybe TRBD2 (5 bases). The germline V and J ends were trimmed by 2 bases and 4 bases, with 16 bases remaining between them. The CDR3 runs 16 residues. CDR1 and CDR2 from the germline V gene are LNHNV and YYDKDF (reference sequence). CDR3 sequence: CATSRHTRNSPDTQYF. The sequenced part of the CDR3 DNA is TGTGCCACCAGCAGACACACTAGAAATTCCCCAGATACG.

Comment on this clone: The CDR3 end falls 3 residues outside the read, so it is completed with the germline J gene. The chain is built from TRBV10-2 and TRBJ2-7; TRBD2 aligns across 10 bases. The CDR3 length is 18 residues. CDR1 and CDR2 (germline): WSHSY, SAAADI. Trimming removed 6 bases from V and 2 bases from J; junction bases left unmatched: 16. The CDR3 region is CASSQWLTLAGGAYEQYF. The covered CDR3 bases are TGCGCCAGCAGCCAATGGCTGACTTTAGCGGGAGGAGCCTACGAG.

Notes on this clone: Read coverage stops 3 residues before the CDR3 terminus; the germline J gene supplies the remainder. The chain employs TRBV18 and TRBJ1-1, with D unclear. The CDR3 consists of 14 residues. V was pared by 3 bases and J by 1 base, with 9 bases between. The germline V gene has CDR1 KGHSH and CDR2 LQKENI. Partial CDR3 DNA: TGTGCCAGCTCACCGAGGCAGGAGAACACTGAA. It specifies CASSPRQENTE. From start to end, the CDR3 is CASSPRQENTEAFF.

A note on this clone: The read falls 3 residues short of the CDR3 end, and the missing part is taken from the germline J gene. The chain is built from TRBV7-8 and TRBJ1-3; D is possibly TRBD1 (6 bases). Germline CDR1 and CDR2: SGHVS and FQNEAQ. The CDR3 totals 14 residues. V lost 1 base, J lost 4 bases, and 8 bases lay in between. The sequenced part of the CDR3 DNA is TGTGCCAGCAGCTTAGTACAGGGAGGAAACACC. Encoded protein: CASSLVQGGNT. The whole CDR3 protein reads CASSLVQGGNTIYF.

With regard to this clone: The CDR3 extends 3 residues past the end of the read, so its final part is completed from the germline J gene. V gene TRBV2 combines with J gene TRBJ2-3; 9 positions match TRBD2. V lost 4 bases to trimming and J lost 5 bases; unmatched junction nucleotides: 10. Germline V lookup: CDR1 SNHLY, CDR2 FYNNEI. The CDR3 totals 16 residues. The sequenced part of the CDR3 DNA is TGTGCCAGCAGTGGGGCTAGCGGGATGGAACTAGATACG. It yields the protein CASSGASGMELDT. In full, the CDR3 reads CASSGASGMELDTQYF.

CDR3 in amino acids: CASSWVWGGSSEAFF. The CDR3 bases that were read are TGTGCCAGCAGCTGGGTTTGGGGGGGCTCAAGTGAA. This chain connects TRBV7-2 to TRBJ1-1, with TRBD1 as a possible D gene (6 bases). The observed sequence ends 3 residues before the CDR3 terminus, with the missing tail filled in from the germline J gene. The CDR3 runs to 15 residues. The ends were cut back, 4 bases at V and 7 bases at J, with 19 bases in the middle. Germline V gene data show CDR1 as SGHTA and CDR2 as FQGNSA.

In the case of this clone: The read gets to within 3 residues of the CDR3 end, and the germline J gene fills in the rest. J is TRBJ1-5 and V is TRBV19; 8 bases line up with TRBD1. This CDR3 contains 15 residues. Per germline, CDR1 LNHDA and CDR2 SQIVND (reference sequence). V lost 0 bases, J lost 8 bases, and 6 bases stayed unmatched. The covered CDR3 bases are TGTGCCAGTAGTATAGAAGGGACAGGCTTCGAGCCC. Translating gives CASSIEGTGFEP. The full-length CDR3 reads as CASSIEGTGFEPQHF.

CDR3: CSARGGWGQETQYF. The DNA read from the CDR3 is TGCAGTGCCCGGGGGGGGTGGGGACAAGAGACC. J is TRBJ2-5 and V is TRBV20-1, with 8 nucleotides matching TRBD2. The read ends 3 residues before the CDR3 terminus; that terminus is restored from the germline J gene. V trimming: 6 bases; J trimming: 2 bases; junction bases outside the gene matches: 8. In germline, CDR1 is DFQATT, CDR2 SNEGSKA (reference sequence). This CDR3 comprises 14 residues.

On this clone: The read terminates 3 residues before the CDR3 end, so the remaining end is supplied by the germline J gene. This chain joins TRBV20-1 and TRBJ1-5; no definite D call. This CDR3 comprises 15 residues. V lost 0 bases and J lost 2, with 11 bases in between. Germline CDR1 reads DFQATT; CDR2 reads SNEGSKA (reference sequence). The DNA read from the CDR3 is TGCAGTGCTAGAGATTGGGCGCGCGGCAATCAGCCC. Its translation is CSARDWARGNQP. The full CDR3 protein reads CSARDWARGNQPQHF.

With regard to this clone: The read ends 3 residues shy of where the CDR3 ends; the end is completed using the germline J gene. This chain connects TRBV29-1 to TRBJ2-7, with 11 positions matching TRBD1. The germline V gene has CDR1 SQVTM and CDR2 ANQGSEA. The V segment lost 4 bases and the J segment 0 bases; nucleotides outside the gene matches: 5. This CDR3 is built from 15 residues. The sequenced CDR3 bases are TGCAGCGTTGGGACAGGGGGCTCCTCCTCCTACGAG. Amino acids: CSVGTGGSSSYE. The entire CDR3 protein is CSVGTGGSSSYEQYF.

About this clone itself: The read stops 3 residues short of the end of the CDR3; the missing end is completed from the germline J gene. This sequence joins TRBV5-1 and TRBJ2-5; TRBD2 agrees at 9 bases. The J segment lost 4 bases and the V segment lost 0 bases, leaving 10 bases of the junction unmatched. Germline CDR1 SGHRS, CDR2 YFSETQ. The CDR3 loop spans 17 amino acids. Incomplete CDR3 DNA: TGCGCCAGCAGCTTGGAGCCTAGCGGGACTGGAGGAGAGACC. It is translated as CASSLEPSGTGGET. The CDR3 as a whole reads CASSLEPSGTGGETQYF.

On this clone itself: The CDR3 is cut off 3 residues early in the read; its end comes from the germline J gene. The V gene is TRBV6-2 or TRBV6-3, the J gene TRBJ1-5; TRBD1 aligns across 8 bases. The junction had 6 bases not matched to a gene; V was cut back by 7 bases and J by 4 bases. The CDR3 totals 14 residues. CDR1 is MNHEY, CDR2 SVGEGT, per germline. The CDR3 region is CASNQGARNQPQHF. Partial CDR3 DNA: TGTGCCAGCAATCAGGGGGCGCGGAATCAGCCC.

The chain's CDR3 is CASGPQETQYF. The covered CDR3 bases are TGTGCCTCTGGCCCCCAAGAGACC. This chain joins TRBV28 and TRBJ2-5; D is uncertain. The read ends 3 residues shy of where the CDR3 ends; the end is completed using the germline J gene. There are 11 residues in the CDR3. Germline CDR1 reads MDHEN; CDR2 reads SYDVKM. V was clipped by 11 bases and J by 1 base, with 8 bases between them.

Details on this clone: The sequence runs out 3 residues before the end of the CDR3; the remainder is reconstructed from the germline J gene. This chain joins TRBV2 and TRBJ1-5, with no clear D. CDR1 is SNHLY, CDR2 FYNNEI, per germline. The CDR3 has 16 residues. Trimming pared 3 bases from V and 6 bases from J, leaving 18 bases between. CDR3 amino acids: CASSDSVTYSSQPQHF. The part of the CDR3 DNA that was read is TGTGCCAGCAGTGACTCGGTCACGTACTCTTCTCAGCCC.

Remarks on this clone: The read ends 3 residues shy of where the CDR3 ends; the end is completed using the germline J gene. This chain uses TRBV5-5 with TRBJ1-4; D remains ambiguous. Germline-derived CDR1 and CDR2 are SGHKS and YYEKEE (reference sequence). Trimming removed 5 bases at V and 0 bases at J, with 8 bases between. The CDR3 extends over 14 amino acids. CDR3 DNA, as far as it was read: TGTGCCAGCAGAGTTAGCTCAACTAATGAAAAA. This encodes CASRVSSTNEK. The entire CDR3 sequence reads CASRVSSTNEKLFF.

With respect to this clone: The read ends 3 residues shy of where the CDR3 ends; the end is completed using the germline J gene. The chain recombines TRBV2 with TRBJ2-1; 8 nucleotides match TRBD2. Germline loops: CDR1 SNHLY, CDR2 FYNNEI. The CDR3 runs 15 residues. Germline trimming cut 6 bases from V and 4 bases from J; bases unmatched to any gene: 8. CDR3 protein: CASRGTSGAYNEQFF. Partial CDR3 DNA: TGTGCCAGCAGGGGTACTAGCGGAGCTTACAATGAG.